These T cell receptor beta chains were read from a single sample in a study of T cell repertoires in ileal Crohn's disease. The assay was immunoSEQ multiplex PCR, and TCRdb's table has in-frame clones only and misses some. The profile shows 15,000 to 20,000 clones, around 66% of them singletons. Sequenced sample: ileal tissue. Source of these receptors: an adult with Crohn's disease. The CDR3 runs from the conserved cysteine through the conserved F or W. Fields, in order: J gene, V gene, clone size, D gene, CDR3 protein, CDR3 DNA. A D gene is named only where the DNA matches it firmly. Expanded clones are given a class, and other clones once, few, many or no size at all.

j_gene: TRBJ1-4; v_gene: TRBV5-4; abundance: -; d_gene: -; CDR3aa: CASRTQGNEKLFF; CDR3nt: TGTGCCAGCAGGACGCAGGGGAATGAAAAACTGTTTTTT
j_gene: TRBJ2-7; v_gene: TRBV9; abundance: -; d_gene: TRBD2; CDR3aa: CASSPGTRRGGEQYF; CDR3nt: TGTGCCAGCAGCCCCGGGACTAGAAGGGGTGGGGAGCAGTACTTC
j_gene: TRBJ2-6; v_gene: TRBV2; abundance: -; d_gene: TRBD1; CDR3aa: CASSGDSGPSGANVLTF; CDR3nt: TGTGCCAGCAGCGGGGACAGTGGGCCCTCTGGGGCCAACGTCCTGACTTTC
j_gene: TRBJ2-3; v_gene: TRBV14; abundance: -; d_gene: -; CDR3aa: CASSQVLGVTDTQYF; CDR3nt: TGTGCCAGCAGCCAAGTCCTAGGTGTCACAGATACGCAGTATTTT
j_gene: TRBJ2-7; v_gene: TRBV10-3; abundance: once; d_gene: -; CDR3aa: CAISGQKTYEQYF; CDR3nt: TGTGCCATCAGTGGGCAGAAAACCTACGAGCAGTACTTC
j_gene: TRBJ2-2; v_gene: TRBV21-1; abundance: -; d_gene: -; CDR3aa: CASSRQGVVTGELFF; CDR3nt: TGTGCCAGCAGCAGACAGGGAGTGGTCACCGGGGAGCTGTTTTTT
j_gene: TRBJ2-4; v_gene: TRBV11-2; abundance: -; d_gene: TRBD1; CDR3aa: CASSLSGTGGLDIQYF; CDR3nt: TGTGCCAGCAGCTTGAGCGGGACAGGGGGTTTGGACATTCAGTACTTC
j_gene: TRBJ2-7; v_gene: TRBV21-1; abundance: once; d_gene: -; CDR3aa: CASSSPRVDSGSPYF; CDR3nt: TGTGCCAGCAGCTCGCCGAGAGTGGACAGTGGATCTCCGTACTTC
j_gene: TRBJ2-7; v_gene: TRBV12-5; abundance: -; d_gene: -; CDR3aa: CASGWGTATYEQYF; CDR3nt: TGTGCTAGTGGTTGGGGGACTGCGACCTACGAGCAGTACTTC
j_gene: TRBJ2-2; v_gene: TRBV5-4; abundance: -; d_gene: TRBD2; CDR3aa: CASSLRGAATGELFF; CDR3nt: TGTGCCAGCAGCCTGCGGGGGGCTGCCACCGGGGAGCTGTTTTTT
j_gene: TRBJ1-2; v_gene: TRBV5-1; abundance: once; d_gene: -; CDR3aa: CASSLIWATYGYTF; CDR3nt: TGCGCCAGCAGCTTGATCTGGGCGACGTATGGCTACACCTTC
j_gene: TRBJ1-4; v_gene: TRBV5-1; abundance: -; d_gene: -; CDR3aa: CASSLVPANEKLFF; CDR3nt: TGCGCCAGCAGCTTGGTGCCAGCTAATGAAAAACTGTTTTTT
j_gene: TRBJ2-7; v_gene: TRBV6-5; abundance: -; d_gene: -; CDR3aa: CASRGLAYEQYF; CDR3nt: TGTGCCAGCAGGGGGCTTGCCTACGAGCAGTACTTC
j_gene: TRBJ2-7; v_gene: TRBV18; abundance: -; d_gene: TRBD1; CDR3aa: CASSSRDRARPEQYF; CDR3nt: TGTGCCAGCTCGTCCCGGGACAGGGCCAGGCCCGAGCAGTACTTC
j_gene: TRBJ1-4; v_gene: TRBV27; abundance: -; d_gene: TRBD1; CDR3aa: CASSLEGGARGGEKLFF; CDR3nt: TGTGCCAGCAGTTTAGAAGGGGGCGCAAGGGGAGGTGAAAAACTGTTTTTT
j_gene: TRBJ1-1; v_gene: TRBV7-9; abundance: few; d_gene: -; CDR3aa: CASRDTNTEAFF; CDR3nt: TGTGCCAGCCGGGACACGAACACTGAAGCTTTCTTT
j_gene: TRBJ1-2; v_gene: TRBV5-1; abundance: -; d_gene: -; CDR3aa: CASSSTGRVYGYTF; CDR3nt: TGCGCCAGCAGCTCTACCGGGAGGGTTTATGGCTACACCTTC
j_gene: TRBJ2-5; v_gene: TRBV4-1; abundance: -; d_gene: TRBD2; CDR3aa: CASSQDDGRAGKGTQYF; CDR3nt: TGCGCCAGCAGCCAAGATGACGGGCGAGCGGGGAAAGGGACCCAGTACTTC
j_gene: TRBJ2-3; v_gene: TRBV9; abundance: -; d_gene: -; CDR3aa: CASSLQGGASTDTQYF; CDR3nt: TGTGCCAGCAGCTTACAGGGGGGGGCTAGCACAGATACGCAGTATTTT
j_gene: TRBJ1-3; v_gene: TRBV5-4; abundance: -; d_gene: TRBD1; CDR3aa: CASSSQRDSSGNTIYF; CDR3nt: TGTGCCAGCAGCTCCCAACGGGACAGCTCTGGAAACACCATATATTTT
j_gene: TRBJ2-4; v_gene: TRBV21-1; abundance: few; d_gene: -; CDR3aa: CASSKVSSGRVTYKNIQYF; CDR3nt: TGTGCCAGCAGCAAAGTATCCAGCGGGAGGGTTACTTACAAAAACATTCAGTACTTC
j_gene: TRBJ1-6; v_gene: TRBV5-6; abundance: -; d_gene: -; CDR3aa: CASSYGGAWNSPLHF; CDR3nt: TGTGCCAGCAGCTATGGGGGGGCTTGGAATTCACCCCTCCACTTT
j_gene: TRBJ2-7; v_gene: TRBV28; abundance: -; d_gene: TRBD1; CDR3aa: CASTPGDRESYEQYF; CDR3nt: TGTGCCAGCACCCCAGGGGACAGGGAATCCTACGAGCAGTACTTC
j_gene: TRBJ2-3; v_gene: TRBV6-1; abundance: -; d_gene: TRBD2; CDR3aa: CASSSLAGVSDTQYF; CDR3nt: TGTGCCAGCAGTTCCCTAGCGGGAGTATCAGATACGCAGTATTTT
j_gene: TRBJ1-6; v_gene: TRBV5-1; abundance: -; d_gene: -; CDR3aa: CASSSDSNSPLHF; CDR3nt: TGCGCCAGCAGCTCAGACAGTAATTCACCCCTCCACTTT
j_gene: TRBJ2-4; v_gene: TRBV7-8; abundance: -; d_gene: -; CDR3aa: CASSLEGRVPPSKNIQYF; CDR3nt: TGTGCCAGCAGCTTAGAAGGCAGGGTCCCCCCTAGCAAAAACATTCAGTACTTC
j_gene: TRBJ1-2; v_gene: TRBV6-1; abundance: -; d_gene: -; CDR3aa: CASDWDMGDYGYTF; CDR3nt: TGTGCCAGCGACTGGGACATGGGCGATTATGGCTACACCTTC
j_gene: TRBJ1-4; v_gene: TRBV15; abundance: -; d_gene: TRBD1; CDR3aa: CATSKGTGESEKLFF; CDR3nt: TGTGCCACCAGCAAGGGGACAGGGGAAAGTGAAAAACTGTTTTTT
j_gene: TRBJ2-7; v_gene: TRBV10-3; abundance: -; d_gene: -; CDR3aa: CAASGGRALPSYEQYF; CDR3nt: TGTGCAGCATCGGGGGGCAGGGCTTTACCCTCCTACGAGCAGTACTTC
j_gene: TRBJ1-1; v_gene: TRBV10-2; abundance: -; d_gene: -; CDR3aa: CASSDLGVGVTEAFF; CDR3nt: TGCGCCAGCAGTGATTTGGGCGTGGGCGTTACTGAAGCTTTCTTT
j_gene: TRBJ2-7; v_gene: TRBV6-5; abundance: -; d_gene: TRBD2; CDR3aa: CASSYSGLAGTYEQYF; CDR3nt: TGTGCCAGCAGTTACTCTGGACTAGCGGGGACCTACGAGCAGTACTTC
j_gene: TRBJ2-2; v_gene: TRBV6-1; abundance: few; d_gene: TRBD2; CDR3aa: CASSELAGDTGELFF; CDR3nt: TGTGCCAGCAGTGAACTAGCGGGAGACACCGGGGAGCTGTTTTTT
j_gene: TRBJ2-1; v_gene: TRBV6-4; abundance: -; d_gene: -; CDR3aa: CASSEGGAVDEQFF; CDR3nt: TGTGCCAGCAGTGAGGGGGGGGCCGTGGATGAGCAGTTCTTC
j_gene: TRBJ1-5; v_gene: TRBV15; abundance: -; d_gene: TRBD1; CDR3aa: CATSSRTGINQPQHF; CDR3nt: TGTGCCACCAGCAGCAGGACAGGAATTAATCAGCCCCAGCATTTT
j_gene: TRBJ1-1; v_gene: TRBV20-1; abundance: -; d_gene: -; CDR3aa: CSARDTEAFF; CDR3nt: TGCAGTGCCAGGGACACTGAAGCTTTCTTT
j_gene: TRBJ2-5; v_gene: TRBV10-1; abundance: -; d_gene: -; CDR3aa: CASSESSGQETQYF; CDR3nt: TGCGCCAGCAGTGAGAGCAGCGGACAAGAGACCCAGTACTTC
j_gene: TRBJ2-5; v_gene: TRBV5-4; abundance: -; d_gene: TRBD2; CDR3aa: CASGTSGETQYF; CDR3nt: TGTGCCAGCGGGACTAGCGGGGAGACCCAGTACTTC
j_gene: TRBJ2-2; v_gene: TRBV4-1; abundance: -; d_gene: -; CDR3aa: CASSRSTGELFF; CDR3nt: TGCGCCAGCAGCCGCAGCACCGGGGAGCTGTTTTTT
j_gene: TRBJ2-5; v_gene: TRBV2; abundance: -; d_gene: TRBD2; CDR3aa: CASSLQRGETQYF; CDR3nt: TGTGCCAGCAGCCTACAGCGGGGGGAGACCCAGTACTTC
j_gene: TRBJ1-2; v_gene: TRBV30; abundance: -; d_gene: -; CDR3aa: CAWSPVANYGYTF; CDR3nt: TGTGCCTGGAGTCCGGTAGCTAACTATGGCTACACCTTC
j_gene: TRBJ2-7; v_gene: TRBV10-3; abundance: few; d_gene: -; CDR3aa: CAISGGQGSSYEQYF; CDR3nt: TGTGCCATCAGTGGGGGGCAGGGGAGCTCCTACGAGCAGTACTTC
j_gene: TRBJ1-1; v_gene: TRBV18; abundance: once; d_gene: -; CDR3aa: CASSPWTEMNTEAFF; CDR3nt: TGTGCCAGCTCACCCTGGACAGAGATGAACACTGAAGCTTTCTTT
j_gene: TRBJ1-5; v_gene: TRBV14; abundance: once; d_gene: -; CDR3aa: CASSPRGGEPQHF; CDR3nt: TGTGCCAGCAGCCCCCGAGGGGGAGAGCCCCAGCATTTT
j_gene: TRBJ2-5; v_gene: TRBV4-1; abundance: -; d_gene: -; CDR3aa: CASSQVRQAAYQETQYF; CDR3nt: TGCGCCAGCAGCCAAGTAAGACAGGCCGCGTACCAAGAGACCCAGTACTTC
j_gene: TRBJ1-2; v_gene: TRBV27; abundance: -; d_gene: -; CDR3aa: CAGSLGLNYGYTF; CDR3nt: TGTGCCGGCAGTCTGGGCCTTAACTATGGCTACACCTTC
j_gene: TRBJ2-1; v_gene: TRBV6-1; abundance: -; d_gene: TRBD2; CDR3aa: CASSEEGLAEAYNEQFF; CDR3nt: TGTGCCAGCAGTGAAGAGGGGCTAGCGGAGGCCTACAATGAGCAGTTCTTC
j_gene: TRBJ2-4; v_gene: TRBV5-6; abundance: -; d_gene: -; CDR3aa: CASSLSRGNIQYF; CDR3nt: TGTGCCAGCAGCTTGAGCCGGGGGAACATTCAGTACTTC
j_gene: TRBJ1-3; v_gene: TRBV18; abundance: -; d_gene: -; CDR3aa: CASSPVRTDGNTIYF; CDR3nt: TGTGCCAGCTCACCAGTTCGGACAGATGGAAACACCATATATTTT